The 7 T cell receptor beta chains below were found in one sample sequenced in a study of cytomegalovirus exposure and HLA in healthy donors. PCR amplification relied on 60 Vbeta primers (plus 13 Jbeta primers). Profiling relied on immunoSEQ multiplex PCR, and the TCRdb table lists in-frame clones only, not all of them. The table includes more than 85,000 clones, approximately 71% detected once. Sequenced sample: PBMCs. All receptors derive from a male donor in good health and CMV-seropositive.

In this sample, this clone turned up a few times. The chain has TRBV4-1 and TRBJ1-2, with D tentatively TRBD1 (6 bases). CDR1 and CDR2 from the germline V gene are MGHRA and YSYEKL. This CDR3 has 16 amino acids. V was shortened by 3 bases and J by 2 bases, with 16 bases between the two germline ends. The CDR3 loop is CASSHSPQGTNYGYTF. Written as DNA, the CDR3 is TGCGCCAGCAGCCACTCCCCCCAGGGGACCAACTATGGCTACACCTTC.

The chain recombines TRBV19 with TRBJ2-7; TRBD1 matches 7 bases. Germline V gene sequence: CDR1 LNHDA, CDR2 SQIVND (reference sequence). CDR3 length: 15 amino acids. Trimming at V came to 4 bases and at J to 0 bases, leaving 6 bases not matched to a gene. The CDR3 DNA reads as TGTGCCAGTAGTACTTCACAGGGGAGCTCCTACGAGCAGTACTTC. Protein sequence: CASSTSQGSSYEQYF.

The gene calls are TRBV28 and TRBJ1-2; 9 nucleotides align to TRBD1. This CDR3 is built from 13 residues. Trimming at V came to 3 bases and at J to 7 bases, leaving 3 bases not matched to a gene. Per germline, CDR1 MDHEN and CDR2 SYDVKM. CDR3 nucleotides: TGTGCCAGCAGTTTGGACAGGGGCTTTGGCTACACCTTC. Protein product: CASSLDRGFGYTF.

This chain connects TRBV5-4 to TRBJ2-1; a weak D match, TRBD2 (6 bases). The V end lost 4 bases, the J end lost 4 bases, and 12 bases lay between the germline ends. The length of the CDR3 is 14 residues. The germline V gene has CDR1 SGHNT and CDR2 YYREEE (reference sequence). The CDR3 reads CASSLEGHYNEQFF. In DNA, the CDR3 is TGTGCCAGCAGCCTGGAGGGGCATTACAATGAGCAGTTCTTC.

The CDR3 DNA reads as TGTGCCAGCACTGGACAGGCACGGACTGAAGCTTTCTTT. It codes for CASTGQARTEAFF. This chain links TRBV2 with TRBJ1-1; 7 nucleotides match TRBD1. The CDR3 is made up of 13 amino acids. The germline gives CDR1 SNHLY, CDR2 FYNNEI. V lost 7 bases to trimming and J lost 5 bases; unmatched junction nucleotides: 7.

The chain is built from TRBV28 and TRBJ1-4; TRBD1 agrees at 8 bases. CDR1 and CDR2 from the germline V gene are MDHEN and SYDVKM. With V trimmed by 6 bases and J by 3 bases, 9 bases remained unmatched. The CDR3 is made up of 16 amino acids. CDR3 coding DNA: TGTGCCAGCAGGGATCAATACAGGGGGGCTAATGAAAAACTGTTTTTT. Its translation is CASRDQYRGANEKLFF.

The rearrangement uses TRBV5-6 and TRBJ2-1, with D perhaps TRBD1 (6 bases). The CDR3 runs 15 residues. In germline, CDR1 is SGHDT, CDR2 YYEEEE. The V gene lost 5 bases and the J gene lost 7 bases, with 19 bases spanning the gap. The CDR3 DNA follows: TGTGCCAGCAGTCCCGAGGCAGGGGTTCGGAATGAGCAGTTCTTC. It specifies CASSPEAGVRNEQFF.